The 13 T cell receptor beta chains below come from one sample, sequenced in a study of radiotherapy plus CTLA-4 blockade in lung cancer. Repertoires were generated with immunoSEQ multiplex PCR, while TCRdb's copy carries only in-frame clones and drops some. The sample includes 51,000 or so clones, nearly 90% of them seen just once. The source material was peripheral blood, sampled from a patient treated with radiotherapy plus ipilimumab. The receptors stem from a human donor with non-small cell lung cancer whose response to radiotherapy plus ipilimumab could not be evaluated.

The V and J genes are TRBV6-5 and TRBJ1-1, with 7 nucleotides matching TRBD1. The CDR3 runs to 14 residues. V dropped 7 bases and J dropped 1; count of bases not matched to a gene: 6. Per germline, CDR1 MNHEY and CDR2 SVGAGI. The chain's CDR3 is CASTRDSSNTEAFF. CDR3 in DNA: TGTGCCAGCACCCGGGACAGCTCGAACACTGAAGCTTTCTTT.

The chain employs TRBV25-1 and TRBJ1-1; TRBD1 matches 8 bases. The CDR3 has 15 residues. Germline V gene lookup returns CDR1 MGHDK and CDR2 SYGVNS. V lost 7 bases to trimming and J lost 0 bases; unmatched junction nucleotides: 7. DNA of the CDR3: TGTGCCAGCACGGGGACAGGCGTCATGAACACTGAAGCTTTCTTT. Its protein is CASTGTGVMNTEAFF.

The rearrangement joins TRBV4-3 to TRBJ2-3; no reliable D call. In germline, CDR1 is LGHNA, CDR2 YSLEER. V was trimmed by 5 bases and J by 1 base, leaving 10 bases between them. The CDR3 has 14 residues. The CDR3 DNA sequence: TGCGCCAGCAGCGGCGGAATCGGCACAGATACGCAGTATTTT. This encodes CASSGGIGTDTQYF.

V and J are TRBV7-2 and TRBJ2-3; TRBD2 matches 7 bases. Losses at the gene ends were 6 bases for V and 0 bases for J; bases not matched to a gene: 6. Germline loops: CDR1 SGHTA, CDR2 FQGNSA. This CDR3 comprises 15 residues. DNA for the CDR3: TGTGCCAGCAGTCCAGCGGGGCCTAGCACAGATACGCAGTATTTT. Protein product: CASSPAGPSTDTQYF.

A single count supports this clone. The chain is built from TRBV28 and TRBJ2-5; D is perhaps TRBD1 (6 bases). This CDR3 spans 15 amino acids. Germline CDR1 MDHEN, CDR2 SYDVKM. V was pared by 4 bases and J by 2 bases, with 14 bases between. CDR3 in amino acids: CASSSSGALQETQYF. CDR3 DNA sequence: TGTGCCAGCAGTTCATCAGGGGCCCTTCAAGAGACCCAGTACTTC. Filled out from reference TRBV28 and TRBJ2-5, the complete variable domain reads DVKVTQSSRYLVKRTGEKVFLECVQDMDHENMFWYRQDPGLGLRLIYFSYDVKMKEKGDIPEGYSVSREKKERFSLILESASTNQTSMYLCASSSSGALQETQYFGPGTRLLVL.

The rearrangement uses TRBV5-4 and TRBJ2-2, with TRBD2 identical over 13 bases. Germline assignment: CDR1 SGHNT and CDR2 YYREEE (reference sequence). After removal of 2 bases from V and 0 bases from J, the junction contained 7 bases not matched to a gene. The CDR3 spans 19 residues. Written as DNA, the CDR3 is TGTGCCAGCAGCTTATCGGGACTAGCGGGACTTACGAACACCGGGGAGCTGTTTTTT. Residues: CASSLSGLAGLTNTGELFF.

V is TRBV19 and J is TRBJ2-2, with TRBD2 identical over 10 bases. V was pared by 6 bases and J by 3 bases, with 4 bases of the junction left unmatched. This CDR3 comprises 15 residues. Germline CDR1 reads LNHDA; CDR2 reads SQIVND (reference sequence). CDR3 sequence (DNA): TGTGCCAGTAGAAGGAGCGGGAGGGACACCGGGGAGCTGTTTTTT. It codes for CASRRSGRDTGELFF.

V is TRBV7-2 and J is TRBJ1-5; 8 bases match TRBD1. J was trimmed by 5 bases and V by 1 base; bases with no gene match: 4. The germline V gene encodes CDR1 SGHTA and CDR2 FQGNSA. The CDR3 contains 15 residues. CDR3 nucleotide sequence: TGTGCCAGCAGCTTAGGGGGACAGGATCATCAGCCCCAGCATTTT. Protein sequence: CASSLGGQDHQPQHF.

The CDR3 is CASSLDRSSGNTIYF. Written as DNA, the CDR3 is TGCGCCAGCAGCCTTGACAGGTCCTCTGGAAACACCATATATTTT. The chain is built from TRBV4-1 and TRBJ1-3; TRBD1 is a possible D gene (6 bases). Trimming removed 4 bases at V and 0 bases at J, with 10 bases between. Germline lookup yields CDR1 MGHRA and CDR2 YSYEKL. The length of the CDR3 is 15 residues.

This chain connects TRBV2 to TRBJ2-7; 9 bases fit TRBD2. This CDR3 has 15 amino acids. Trimming at V came to 4 bases and at J to 7 bases, leaving 11 bases not matched to a gene. Germline V lookup: CDR1 SNHLY, CDR2 FYNNEI. The chain's CDR3 is CASSAATSGRGEQYF. In DNA form, the CDR3 reads TGTGCCAGCAGTGCCGCGACTAGCGGTAGAGGGGAGCAGTACTTC.

The V and J genes are TRBV5-6 and TRBJ1-1; D is perhaps TRBD1 (6 bases). This CDR3 contains 14 residues. V lost 4 bases to trimming and J lost 1 base, with 11 bases between them. In germline, CDR1 is SGHDT, CDR2 YYEEEE. The CDR3 DNA reads as TGTGCCAGCAGCGCCGGACAGAAGAACACTGAAGCTTTCTTT. Translating gives CASSAGQKNTEAFF.

The V call is TRBV25-1, the J call TRBJ1-2; no firm D call. The CDR3 loop spans 14 amino acids. Trimming removed 0 bases at V and 1 base at J, with 6 bases between. Germline V gene sequence: CDR1 MGHDK, CDR2 SYGVNS. As DNA, the CDR3 is TGTGCCAGCAGTGAATATGAGGATAACTATGGCTACACCTTC. This encodes CASSEYEDNYGYTF.

The chain carries TRBV5-1 and TRBJ2-6, with TRBD1 matching 7 bases. Germline assignment: CDR1 SGHRS and CDR2 YFSETQ. The CDR3 covers 17 residues. The V segment lost 4 bases and the J segment 3 bases; nucleotides outside the gene matches: 10. CDR3 sequence (DNA): TGCGCCAGCAGCAGATTAACAGGGGCGGATGGGGCCAACGTCCTGACTTTC. Translated: CASSRLTGADGANVLTF.